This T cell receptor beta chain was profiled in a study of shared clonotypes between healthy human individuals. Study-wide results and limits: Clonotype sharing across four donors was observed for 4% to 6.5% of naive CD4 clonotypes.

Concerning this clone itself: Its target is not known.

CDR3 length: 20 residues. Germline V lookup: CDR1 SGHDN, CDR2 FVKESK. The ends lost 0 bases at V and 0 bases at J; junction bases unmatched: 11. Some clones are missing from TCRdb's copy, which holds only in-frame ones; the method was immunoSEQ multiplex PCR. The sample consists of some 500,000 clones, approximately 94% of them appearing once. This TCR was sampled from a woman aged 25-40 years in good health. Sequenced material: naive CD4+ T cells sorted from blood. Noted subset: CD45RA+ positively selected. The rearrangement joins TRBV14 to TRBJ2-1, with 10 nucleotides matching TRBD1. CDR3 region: CASSQDGGQGTLSSYNEQFF. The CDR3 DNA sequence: TGTGCCAGCAGCCAAGATGGGGGACAGGGGACCTTGAGCTCCTACAATGAGCAGTTCTTC.